This T cell receptor (beta chain) was profiled in a study of T cell changes during pregnancy in multiple sclerosis. V lost 1 base and J lost 3; bases outside the gene matches: 7. Germline loops: CDR1 SGHVS, CDR2 FQNEAQ. There are 16 residues in the CDR3. TCRdb's table, derived via immunoSEQ multiplex PCR, lists solely in-frame clones and lacks some. Among roughly 30,000 clones listed, more than 85% were seen once. Specimen: CD4+ T cells from peripheral blood mononuclear cells, collected in the second trimester of pregnancy. This TCR was recovered from a female donor with multiple sclerosis, enrolled in a pregnancy study. The rearrangement joins TRBV7-8 to TRBJ2-7, with TRBD2 matching over 9 bases. The CDR3: CASSLGAGGGNYEQYF. The CDR3 nucleotides are TGTGCCAGCAGCTTAGGAGCGGGAGGAGGCAACTACGAGCAGTACTTC.